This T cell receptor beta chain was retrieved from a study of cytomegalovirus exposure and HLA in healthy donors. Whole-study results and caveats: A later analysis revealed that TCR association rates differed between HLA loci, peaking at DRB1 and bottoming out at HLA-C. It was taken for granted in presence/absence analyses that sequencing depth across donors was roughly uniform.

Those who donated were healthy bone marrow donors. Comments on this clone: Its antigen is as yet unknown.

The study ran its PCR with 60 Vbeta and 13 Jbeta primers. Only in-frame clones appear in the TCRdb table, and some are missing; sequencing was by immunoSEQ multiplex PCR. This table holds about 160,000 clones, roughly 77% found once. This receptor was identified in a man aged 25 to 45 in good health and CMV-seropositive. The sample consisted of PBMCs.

The CDR3 coding sequence is TGCGCCAGCAGCTTGGTGGCACTAGCGGGGGGTACAGATACGCAGTATTTT. Its translation is CASSLVALAGGTDTQYF. This chain links TRBV5-1 with TRBJ2-3; 12 bases are a match to TRBD2. Germline lookup yields CDR1 SGHRS and CDR2 YFSETQ. The CDR3 has 17 amino acids. J was trimmed by 3 bases and V by 0 bases; bases with no gene match: 5.